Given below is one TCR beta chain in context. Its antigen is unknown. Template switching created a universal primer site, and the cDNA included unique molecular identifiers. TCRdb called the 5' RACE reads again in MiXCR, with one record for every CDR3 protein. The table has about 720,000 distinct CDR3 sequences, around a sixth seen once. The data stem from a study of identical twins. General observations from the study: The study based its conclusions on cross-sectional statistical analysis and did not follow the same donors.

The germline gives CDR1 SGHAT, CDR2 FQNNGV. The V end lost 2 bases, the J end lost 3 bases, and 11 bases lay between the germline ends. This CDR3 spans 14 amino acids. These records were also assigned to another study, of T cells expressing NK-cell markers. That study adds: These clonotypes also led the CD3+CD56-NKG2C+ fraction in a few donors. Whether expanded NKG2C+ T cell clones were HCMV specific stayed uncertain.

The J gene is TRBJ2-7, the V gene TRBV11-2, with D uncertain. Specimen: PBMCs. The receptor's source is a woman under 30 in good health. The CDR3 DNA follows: TGTGCCAGCAGCTTACAGCCTCTCAACTACGAGCAGTACTTC. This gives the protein CASSLQPLNYEQYF.